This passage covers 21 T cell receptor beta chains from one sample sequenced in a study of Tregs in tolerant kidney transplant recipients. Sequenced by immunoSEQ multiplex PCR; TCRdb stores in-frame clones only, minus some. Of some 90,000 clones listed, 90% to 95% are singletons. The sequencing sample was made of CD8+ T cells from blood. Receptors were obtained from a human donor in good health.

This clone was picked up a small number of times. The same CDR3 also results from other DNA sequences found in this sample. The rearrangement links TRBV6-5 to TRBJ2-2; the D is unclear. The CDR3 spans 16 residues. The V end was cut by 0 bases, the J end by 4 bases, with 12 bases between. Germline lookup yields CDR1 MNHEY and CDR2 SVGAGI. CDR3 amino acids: CASSYSSRIGTGELFF. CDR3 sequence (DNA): TGTGCCAGCAGTTACTCGTCCAGGATAGGCACCGGGGAGCTGTTTTTT.

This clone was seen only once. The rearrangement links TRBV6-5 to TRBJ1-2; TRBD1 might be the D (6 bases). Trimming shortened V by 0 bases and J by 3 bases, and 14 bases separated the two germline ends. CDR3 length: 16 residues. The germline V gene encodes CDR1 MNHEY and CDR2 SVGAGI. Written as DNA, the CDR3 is TGTGCCAGCAGTTACTCCGGGGACAACCCCTACTATGGCTACACCTTC. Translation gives CASSYSGDNPYYGYTF.

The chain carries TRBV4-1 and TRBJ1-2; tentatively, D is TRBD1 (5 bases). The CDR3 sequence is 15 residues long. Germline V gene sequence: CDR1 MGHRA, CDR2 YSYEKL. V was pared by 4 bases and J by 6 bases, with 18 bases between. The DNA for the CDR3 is TGCGCCAGCAGCCTCAAAGGTGCGGGGACGAATGGCTACACCTTC. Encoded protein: CASSLKGAGTNGYTF.

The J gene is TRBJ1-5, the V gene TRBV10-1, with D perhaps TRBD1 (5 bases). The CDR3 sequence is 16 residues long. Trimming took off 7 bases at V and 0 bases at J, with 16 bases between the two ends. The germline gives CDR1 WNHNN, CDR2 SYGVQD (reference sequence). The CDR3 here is CASNTSRGYSNQPQHF. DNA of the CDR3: TGCGCCAGCAATACGAGTCGGGGGTATAGCAATCAGCCCCAGCATTTT.

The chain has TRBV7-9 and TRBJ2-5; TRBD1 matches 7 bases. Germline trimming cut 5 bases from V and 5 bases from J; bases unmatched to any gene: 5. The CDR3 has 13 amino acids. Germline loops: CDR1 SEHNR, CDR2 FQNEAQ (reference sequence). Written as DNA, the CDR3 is TGTGCCAGCAGCCCGGACAGGTGGGAGACCCAGTACTTC. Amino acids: CASSPDRWETQYF.

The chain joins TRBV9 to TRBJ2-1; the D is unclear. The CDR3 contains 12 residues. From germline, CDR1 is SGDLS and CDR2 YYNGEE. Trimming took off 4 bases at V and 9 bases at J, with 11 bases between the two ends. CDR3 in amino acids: CASSPNSFEQFF. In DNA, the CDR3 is TGTGCCAGCAGCCCCAATAGTTTTGAGCAGTTCTTC.

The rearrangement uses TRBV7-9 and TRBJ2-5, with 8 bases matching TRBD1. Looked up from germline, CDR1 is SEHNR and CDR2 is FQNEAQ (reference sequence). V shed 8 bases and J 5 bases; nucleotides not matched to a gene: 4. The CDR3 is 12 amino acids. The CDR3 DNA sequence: TGTGCCAGCTCTAGACAGGGGGAGACCCAGTACTTC. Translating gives CASSRQGETQYF. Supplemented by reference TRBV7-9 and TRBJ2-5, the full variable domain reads DTGVSQNPRHKITKRGQNVTFRCDPISEHNRLYWYRQTLGQGPEFLTYFQNEAQLEKSRLLSDRFSAERPKGSFSTLEIQRTEQGDSAMYLCASSRQGETQYFGPGTRLLVL.

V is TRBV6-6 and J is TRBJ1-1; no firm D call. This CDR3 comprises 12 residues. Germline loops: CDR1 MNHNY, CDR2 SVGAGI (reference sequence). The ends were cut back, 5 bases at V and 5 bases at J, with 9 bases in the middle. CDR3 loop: CASSPFWTEAFF. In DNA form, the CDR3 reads TGTGCCAGCAGTCCTTTCTGGACTGAAGCTTTCTTT.

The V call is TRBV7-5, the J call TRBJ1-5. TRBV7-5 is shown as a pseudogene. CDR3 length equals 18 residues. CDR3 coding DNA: TGTGTCAGAAGCTTAACCCCCGGGAGGCTCCATAGCAATCAGCCCCAGCATTTT. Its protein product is CVRSLTPGRLHSNQPQHF.

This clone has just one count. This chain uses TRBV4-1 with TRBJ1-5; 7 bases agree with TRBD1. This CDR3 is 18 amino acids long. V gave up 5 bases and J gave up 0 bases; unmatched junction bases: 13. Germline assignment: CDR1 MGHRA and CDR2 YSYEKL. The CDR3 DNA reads TGCGCCAGCAGCTTCCGGGACAGTACTCGATATAGCAATCAGCCCCAGCATTTT. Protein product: CASSFRDSTRYSNQPQHF.

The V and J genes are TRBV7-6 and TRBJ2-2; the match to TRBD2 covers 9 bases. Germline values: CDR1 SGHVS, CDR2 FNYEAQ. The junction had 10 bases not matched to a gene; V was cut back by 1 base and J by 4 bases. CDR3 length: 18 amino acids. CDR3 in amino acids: CASSLVVAGVLGTGELFF. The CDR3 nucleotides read TGTGCCAGCAGCTTAGTGGTAGCGGGGGTCCTGGGCACCGGGGAGCTGTTTTTT.

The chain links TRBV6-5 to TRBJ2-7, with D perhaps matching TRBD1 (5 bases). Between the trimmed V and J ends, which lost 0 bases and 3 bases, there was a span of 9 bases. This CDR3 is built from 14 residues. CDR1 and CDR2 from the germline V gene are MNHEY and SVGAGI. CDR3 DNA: TGTGCCAGCAGTTACTCCGACAGCTACTACGAGCAGTACTTC. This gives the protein CASSYSDSYYEQYF.

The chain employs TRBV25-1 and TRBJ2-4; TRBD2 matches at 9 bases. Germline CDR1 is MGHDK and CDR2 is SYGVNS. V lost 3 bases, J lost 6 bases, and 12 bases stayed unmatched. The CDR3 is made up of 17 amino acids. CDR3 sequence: CASSDETQSGLANIQYF. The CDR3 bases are TGTGCCAGCAGTGATGAGACCCAGTCGGGACTAGCAAACATTCAGTACTTC.

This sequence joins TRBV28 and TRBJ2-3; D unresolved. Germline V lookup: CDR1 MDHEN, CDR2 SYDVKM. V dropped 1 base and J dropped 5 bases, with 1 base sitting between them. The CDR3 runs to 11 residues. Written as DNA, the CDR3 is TGTGCCAGCAGTTTATTAGATACGCAGTATTTT. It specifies CASSLLDTQYF. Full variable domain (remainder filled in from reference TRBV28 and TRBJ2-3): DVKVTQSSRYLVKRTGEKVFLECVQDMDHENMFWYRQDPGLGLRLIYFSYDVKMKEKGDIPEGYSVSREKKERFSLILESASTNQTSMYLCASSLLDTQYFGPGTRLTVL.

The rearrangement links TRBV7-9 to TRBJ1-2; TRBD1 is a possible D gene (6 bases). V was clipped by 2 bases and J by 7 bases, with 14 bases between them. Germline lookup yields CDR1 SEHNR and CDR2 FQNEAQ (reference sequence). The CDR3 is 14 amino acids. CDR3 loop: CASSLSGAPFGYTF. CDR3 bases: TGTGCCAGCAGCTTATCGGGGGCGCCTTTTGGCTACACCTTC.

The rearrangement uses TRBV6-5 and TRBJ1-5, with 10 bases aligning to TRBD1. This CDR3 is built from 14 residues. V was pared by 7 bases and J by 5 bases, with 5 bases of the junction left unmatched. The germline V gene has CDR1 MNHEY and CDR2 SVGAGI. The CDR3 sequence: CASKADRGDQPQHF. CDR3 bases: TGTGCCAGCAAGGCGGACAGGGGGGATCAGCCCCAGCATTTT.

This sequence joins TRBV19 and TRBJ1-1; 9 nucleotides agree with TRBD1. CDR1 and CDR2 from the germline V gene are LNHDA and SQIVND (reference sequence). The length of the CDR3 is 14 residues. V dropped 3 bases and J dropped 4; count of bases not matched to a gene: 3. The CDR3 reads CASSIWTGVTEAFF. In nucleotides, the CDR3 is TGTGCCAGTAGTATCTGGACAGGGGTCACTGAAGCTTTCTTT.

CDR3 region: CASSTQGLSGYTF. CDR3 nucleotide sequence: TGTGCCAGCAGCACACAGGGCTTATCTGGCTACACCTTC. V and J are TRBV7-6 and TRBJ1-2; a possible D gene is TRBD1 (6 bases). Trimming pared 5 bases from V and 7 bases from J, leaving 14 bases between. Looked up from germline, CDR1 is SGHVS and CDR2 is FNYEAQ. The CDR3 spans 13 residues.

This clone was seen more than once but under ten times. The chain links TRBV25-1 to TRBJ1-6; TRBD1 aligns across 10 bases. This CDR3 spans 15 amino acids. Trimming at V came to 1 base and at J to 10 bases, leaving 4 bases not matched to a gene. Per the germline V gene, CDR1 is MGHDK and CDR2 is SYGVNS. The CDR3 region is CASSEWGTGDSPLHF. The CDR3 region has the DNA TGTGCCAGCAGTGAATGGGGGACAGGGGACTCACCCCTCCACTTT.

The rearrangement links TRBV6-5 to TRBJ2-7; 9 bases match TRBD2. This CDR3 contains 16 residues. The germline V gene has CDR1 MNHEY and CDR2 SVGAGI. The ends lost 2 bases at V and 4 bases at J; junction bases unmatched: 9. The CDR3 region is CASSYVVAGETYEQYF. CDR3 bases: TGTGCCAGCAGTTACGTGGTAGCGGGAGAAACATACGAGCAGTACTTC.

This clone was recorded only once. The CDR3 loop is CASTYGLAGYNEQFF. The CDR3 DNA follows: TGTGCCAGCACCTACGGACTAGCGGGGTACAATGAGCAGTTCTTC. This chain links TRBV6-5 with TRBJ2-1; TRBD2 aligns across 12 bases. J gave up 4 bases and V 7 bases, and 5 bases lay outside the gene matches. There are 15 residues in the CDR3. From germline, CDR1 is MNHEY and CDR2 SVGAGI.